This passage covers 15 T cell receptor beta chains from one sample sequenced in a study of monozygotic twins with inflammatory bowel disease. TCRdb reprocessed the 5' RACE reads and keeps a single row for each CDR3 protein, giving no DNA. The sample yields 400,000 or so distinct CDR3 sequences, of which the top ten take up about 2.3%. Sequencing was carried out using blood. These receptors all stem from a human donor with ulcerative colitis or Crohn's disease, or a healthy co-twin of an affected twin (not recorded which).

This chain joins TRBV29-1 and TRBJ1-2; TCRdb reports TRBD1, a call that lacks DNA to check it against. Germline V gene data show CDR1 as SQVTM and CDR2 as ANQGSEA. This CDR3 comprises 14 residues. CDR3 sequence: CSVEDSDRGYGYTF.

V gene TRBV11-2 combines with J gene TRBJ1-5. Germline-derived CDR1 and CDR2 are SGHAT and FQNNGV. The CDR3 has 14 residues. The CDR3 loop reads CASSLTNANQPQHF.

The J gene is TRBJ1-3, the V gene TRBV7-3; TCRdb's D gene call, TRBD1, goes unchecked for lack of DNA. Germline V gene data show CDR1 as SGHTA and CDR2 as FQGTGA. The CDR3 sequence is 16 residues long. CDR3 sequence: CASSPGPQGTGNTIYF.

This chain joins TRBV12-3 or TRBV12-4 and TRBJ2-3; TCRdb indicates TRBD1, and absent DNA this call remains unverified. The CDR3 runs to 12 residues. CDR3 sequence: CASRTGGDTQYF.

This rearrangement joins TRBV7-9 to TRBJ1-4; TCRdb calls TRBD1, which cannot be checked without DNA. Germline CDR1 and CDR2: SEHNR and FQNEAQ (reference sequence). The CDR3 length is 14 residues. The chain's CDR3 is CASSSTGSGEKLFF.

CDR3 sequence reads: CASVRDPNSPLHF. The genes are TRBV7-9 and TRBJ1-6; with no DNA, the TCRdb D assignment of TRBD1 cannot be verified. Germline CDR1 is SEHNR and CDR2 is FQNEAQ (reference sequence). The CDR3 has 13 amino acids.

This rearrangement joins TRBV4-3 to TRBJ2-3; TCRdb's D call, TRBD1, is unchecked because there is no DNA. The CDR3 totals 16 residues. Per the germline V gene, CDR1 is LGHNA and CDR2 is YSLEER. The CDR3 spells CASSQGVSGLTDTQYF.

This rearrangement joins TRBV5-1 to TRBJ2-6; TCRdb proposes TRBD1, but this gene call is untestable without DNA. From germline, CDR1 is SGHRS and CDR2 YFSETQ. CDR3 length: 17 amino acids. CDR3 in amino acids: CASSFDSVSSGANVLTF.

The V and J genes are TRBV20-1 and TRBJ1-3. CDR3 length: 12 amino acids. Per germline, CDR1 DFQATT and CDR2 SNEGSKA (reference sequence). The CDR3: CSARSAGNTIYF.

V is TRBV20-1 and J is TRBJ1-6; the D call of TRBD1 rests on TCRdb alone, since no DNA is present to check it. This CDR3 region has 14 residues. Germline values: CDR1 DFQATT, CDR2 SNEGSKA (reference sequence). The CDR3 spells CSASRDGGNSPLHF.

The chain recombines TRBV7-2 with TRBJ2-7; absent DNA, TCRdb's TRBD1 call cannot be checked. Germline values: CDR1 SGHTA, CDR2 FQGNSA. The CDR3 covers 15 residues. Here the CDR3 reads CASSVSRGTVYEQYF.

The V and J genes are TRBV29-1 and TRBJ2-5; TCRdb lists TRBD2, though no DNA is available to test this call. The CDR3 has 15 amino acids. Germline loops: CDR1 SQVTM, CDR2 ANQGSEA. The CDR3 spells CSDKAERGGGETQYF.

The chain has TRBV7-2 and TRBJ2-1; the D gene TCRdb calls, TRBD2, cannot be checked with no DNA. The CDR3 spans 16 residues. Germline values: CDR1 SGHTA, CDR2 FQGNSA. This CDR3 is CASTQGGTSGGREQFF.

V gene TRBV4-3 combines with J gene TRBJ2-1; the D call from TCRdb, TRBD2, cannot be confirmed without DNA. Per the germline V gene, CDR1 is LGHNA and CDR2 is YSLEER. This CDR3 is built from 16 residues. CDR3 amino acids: CASSQVGSGRWYEQFF.

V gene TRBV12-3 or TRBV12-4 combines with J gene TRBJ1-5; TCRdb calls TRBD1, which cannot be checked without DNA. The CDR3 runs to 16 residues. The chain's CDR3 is CASSLPGGQGIQPQHF.